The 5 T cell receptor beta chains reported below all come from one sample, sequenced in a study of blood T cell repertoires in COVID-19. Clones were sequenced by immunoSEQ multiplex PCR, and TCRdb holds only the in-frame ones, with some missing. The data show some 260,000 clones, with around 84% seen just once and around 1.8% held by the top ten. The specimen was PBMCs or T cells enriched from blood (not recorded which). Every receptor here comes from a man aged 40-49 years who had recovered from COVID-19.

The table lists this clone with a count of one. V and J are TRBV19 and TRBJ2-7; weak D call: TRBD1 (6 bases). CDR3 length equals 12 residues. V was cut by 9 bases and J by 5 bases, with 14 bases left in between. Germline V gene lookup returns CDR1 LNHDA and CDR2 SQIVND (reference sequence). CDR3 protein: CARHKRGNEQYF. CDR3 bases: TGTGCCAGACATAAGAGGGGGAACGAGCAGTACTTC. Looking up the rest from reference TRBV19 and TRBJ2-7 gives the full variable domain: DGGITQSPKYLFRKEGQNVTLSCEQNLNHDAMYWYRQDPGQGLRLIYYSQIVNDFQKGDIAEGYSVSREKKESFPLTVTSAQKNPTAFYLCARHKRGNEQYFGPGTRLTVT.

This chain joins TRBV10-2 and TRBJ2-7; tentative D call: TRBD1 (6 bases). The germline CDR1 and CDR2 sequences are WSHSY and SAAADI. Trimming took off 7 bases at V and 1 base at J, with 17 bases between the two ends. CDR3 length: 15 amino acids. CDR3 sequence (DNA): TGCGCCAGCACCTTTCCCGGACAGCCTTCCTACGAGCAGTACTTC. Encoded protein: CASTFPGQPSYEQYF.

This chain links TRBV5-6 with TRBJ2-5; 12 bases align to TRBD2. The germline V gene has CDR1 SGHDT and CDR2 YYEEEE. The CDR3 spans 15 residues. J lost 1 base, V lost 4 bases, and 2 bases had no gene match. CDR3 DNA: TGTGCCAGCAGCCGGACTAGCGGGATCCAAGAGACCCAGTACTTC. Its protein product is CASSRTSGIQETQYF.

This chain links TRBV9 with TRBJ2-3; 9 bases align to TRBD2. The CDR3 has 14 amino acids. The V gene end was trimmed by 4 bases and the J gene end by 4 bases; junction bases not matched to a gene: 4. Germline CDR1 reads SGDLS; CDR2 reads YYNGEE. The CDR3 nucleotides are TGTGCCAGCAGCATTAGCGGGAGTTCAGATACGCAGTATTTT. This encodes CASSISGSSDTQYF.

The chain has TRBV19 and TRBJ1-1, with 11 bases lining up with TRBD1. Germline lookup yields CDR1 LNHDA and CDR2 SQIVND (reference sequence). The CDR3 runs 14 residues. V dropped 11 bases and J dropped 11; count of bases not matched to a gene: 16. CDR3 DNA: TGTGCCGCAGGACCGGACAGGGGGCCCCGCCCGGCTTTCTTT. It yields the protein CAAGPDRGPRPAFF.